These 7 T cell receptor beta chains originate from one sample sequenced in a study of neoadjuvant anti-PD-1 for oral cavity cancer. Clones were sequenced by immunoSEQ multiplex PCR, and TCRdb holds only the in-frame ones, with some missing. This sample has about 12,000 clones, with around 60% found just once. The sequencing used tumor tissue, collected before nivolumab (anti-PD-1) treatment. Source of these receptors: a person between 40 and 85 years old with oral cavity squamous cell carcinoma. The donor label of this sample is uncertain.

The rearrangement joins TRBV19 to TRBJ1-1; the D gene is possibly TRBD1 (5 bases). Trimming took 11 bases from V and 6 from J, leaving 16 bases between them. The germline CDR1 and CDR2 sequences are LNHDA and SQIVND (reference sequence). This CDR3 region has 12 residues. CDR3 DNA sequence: TGTGCCGCGCAGGGAGGAGGCGCTGAAGCTTTCTTT. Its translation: CAAQGGGAEAFF. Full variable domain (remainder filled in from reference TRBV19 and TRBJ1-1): DGGITQSPKYLFRKEGQNVTLSCEQNLNHDAMYWYRQDPGQGLRLIYYSQIVNDFQKGDIAEGYSVSREKKESFPLTVTSAQKNPTAFYLCAAQGGGAEAFFGQGTRLTVV.

The DNA for the CDR3 is TGTGCTGGCGGGGCCGCGGCGGACACCGGGGAGCTGTTTTTT. Translation gives CAGGAAADTGELFF. The chain carries TRBV19 and TRBJ2-2; TRBD2 is a possible D gene (6 bases). The CDR3 runs to 14 residues. CDR1 is LNHDA and CDR2 is SQIVND in the germline V gene (reference sequence).

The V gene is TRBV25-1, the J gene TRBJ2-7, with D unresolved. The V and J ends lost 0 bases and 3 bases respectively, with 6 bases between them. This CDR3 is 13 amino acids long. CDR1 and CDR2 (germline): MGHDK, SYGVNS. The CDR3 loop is CASSEYSGYEQYF. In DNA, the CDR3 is TGTGCCAGCAGTGAATATTCCGGCTACGAGCAGTACTTC.

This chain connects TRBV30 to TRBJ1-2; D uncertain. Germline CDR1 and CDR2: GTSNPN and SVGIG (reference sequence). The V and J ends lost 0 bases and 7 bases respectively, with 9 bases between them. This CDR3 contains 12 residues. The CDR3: CAWSVLDRGYTF. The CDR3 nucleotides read TGTGCCTGGAGTGTACTCGATCGTGGCTACACCTTC.

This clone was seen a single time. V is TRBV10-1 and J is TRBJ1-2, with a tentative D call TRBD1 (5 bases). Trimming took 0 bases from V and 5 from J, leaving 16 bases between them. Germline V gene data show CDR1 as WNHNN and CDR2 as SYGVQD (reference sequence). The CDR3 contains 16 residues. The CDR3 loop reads CASSESPSGTVYGYTF. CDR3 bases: TGCGCCAGCAGTGAGTCCCCCTCCGGGACTGTTTATGGCTACACCTTC.

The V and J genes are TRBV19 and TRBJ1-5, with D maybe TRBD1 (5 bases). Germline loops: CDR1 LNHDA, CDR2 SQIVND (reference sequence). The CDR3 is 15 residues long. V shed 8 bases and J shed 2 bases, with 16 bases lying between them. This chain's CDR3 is CASCGGSTGNQPQHF. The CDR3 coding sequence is TGTGCCAGTTGTGGGGGGTCTACGGGCAATCAGCCCCAGCATTTT.

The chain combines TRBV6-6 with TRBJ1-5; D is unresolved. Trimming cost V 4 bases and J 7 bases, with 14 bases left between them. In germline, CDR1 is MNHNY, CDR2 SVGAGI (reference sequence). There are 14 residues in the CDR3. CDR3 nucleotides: TGTGCCAGCAGTTCTGGGCTGGGCGACCAGCCCCAGCATTTT. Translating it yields CASSSGLGDQPQHF.